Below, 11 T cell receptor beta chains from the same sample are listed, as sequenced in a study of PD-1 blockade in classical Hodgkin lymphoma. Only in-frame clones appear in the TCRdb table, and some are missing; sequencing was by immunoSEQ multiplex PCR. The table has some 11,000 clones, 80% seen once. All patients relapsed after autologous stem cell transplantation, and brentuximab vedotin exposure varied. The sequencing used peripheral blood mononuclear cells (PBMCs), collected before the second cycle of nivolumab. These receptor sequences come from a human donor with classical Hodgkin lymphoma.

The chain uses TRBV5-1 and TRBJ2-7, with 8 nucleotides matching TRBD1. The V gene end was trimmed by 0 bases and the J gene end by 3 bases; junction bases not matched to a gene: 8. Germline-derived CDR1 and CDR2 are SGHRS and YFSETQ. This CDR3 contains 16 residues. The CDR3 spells CASSLALGTGGYEQYF. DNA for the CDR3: TGCGCCAGCAGCTTGGCCTTGGGGACAGGTGGCTACGAGCAGTACTTC.

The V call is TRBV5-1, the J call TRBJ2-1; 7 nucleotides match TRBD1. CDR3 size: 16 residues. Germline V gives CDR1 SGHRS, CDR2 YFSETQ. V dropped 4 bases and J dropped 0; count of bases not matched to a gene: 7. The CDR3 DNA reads TGCGCCAGCAGCATAGGGGGCACCAGCTCCTACAATGAGCAGTTCTTC. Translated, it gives CASSIGGTSSYNEQFF.

The CDR3 sequence is CASSFRPGPAYEQYF. The CDR3, as DNA: TGTGCCAGCAGTTTTCGGCCGGGGCCAGCCTACGAGCAGTACTTC. The V gene is TRBV28, the J gene TRBJ2-7; either TRBD1 or TRBD2 may supply D (5 bases each). This CDR3 is 15 amino acids long. The V gene's germline CDR1 is MDHEN and CDR2 SYDVKM. Trimming pared 3 bases from V and 2 bases from J, leaving 14 bases between.

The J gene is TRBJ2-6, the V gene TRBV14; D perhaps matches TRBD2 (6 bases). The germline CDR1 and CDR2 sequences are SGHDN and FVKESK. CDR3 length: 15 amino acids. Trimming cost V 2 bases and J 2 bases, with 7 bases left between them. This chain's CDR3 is CASSQWGAGANVLTF. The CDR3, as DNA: TGTGCCAGCAGCCAATGGGGGGCTGGGGCCAACGTCCTGACTTTC.

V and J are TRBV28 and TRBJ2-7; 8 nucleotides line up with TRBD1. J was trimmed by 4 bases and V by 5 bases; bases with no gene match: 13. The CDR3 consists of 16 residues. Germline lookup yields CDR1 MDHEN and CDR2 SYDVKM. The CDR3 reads CASSPPWDRRRYEQYF. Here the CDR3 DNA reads TGTGCCAGCAGTCCCCCATGGGACAGGCGGAGGTACGAGCAGTACTTC.

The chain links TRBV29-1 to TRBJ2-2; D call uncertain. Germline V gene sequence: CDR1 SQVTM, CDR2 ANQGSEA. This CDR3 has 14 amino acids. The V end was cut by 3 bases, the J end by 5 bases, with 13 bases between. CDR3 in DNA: TGCAGCGTTGAGGAAGGGATGTGGACCGGGGAGCTGTTTTTT. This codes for CSVEEGMWTGELFF.

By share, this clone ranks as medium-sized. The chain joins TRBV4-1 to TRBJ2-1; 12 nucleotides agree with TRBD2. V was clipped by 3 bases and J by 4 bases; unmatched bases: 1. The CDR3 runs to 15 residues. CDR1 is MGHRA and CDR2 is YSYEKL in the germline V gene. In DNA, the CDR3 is TGCGCCAGCAGCCAGGGACTAGCGGGTTACAATGAGCAGTTCTTC. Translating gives CASSQGLAGYNEQFF.

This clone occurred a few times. CDR3 in DNA: TGTGCCAGCAGCCACAACATAGCGGGAGGGCCTTCCACCTCCTACGAGCAGTACTTC. Its protein is CASSHNIAGGPSTSYEQYF. The chain recombines TRBV4-2 with TRBJ2-7, with 11 bases that match TRBD2. CDR3 length: 19 residues. Looked up from germline, CDR1 is LGHNA and CDR2 is YNFKEQ. J was trimmed by 0 bases and V by 3 bases; bases with no gene match: 13.

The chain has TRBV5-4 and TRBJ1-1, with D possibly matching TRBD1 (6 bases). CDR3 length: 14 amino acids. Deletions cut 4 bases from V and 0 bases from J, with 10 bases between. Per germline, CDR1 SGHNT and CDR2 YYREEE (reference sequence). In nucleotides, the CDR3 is TGTGCCAGCAGCGGGACACCGTTGAACACTGAAGCTTTCTTT. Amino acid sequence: CASSGTPLNTEAFF.

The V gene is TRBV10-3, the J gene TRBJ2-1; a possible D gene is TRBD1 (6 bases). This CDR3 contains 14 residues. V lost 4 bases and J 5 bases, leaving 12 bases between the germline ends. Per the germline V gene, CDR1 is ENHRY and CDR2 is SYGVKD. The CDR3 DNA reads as TGTGCCATCAGTGGGCAGGGGACGGACAATGAGCAGTTCTTC. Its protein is CAISGQGTDNEQFF.

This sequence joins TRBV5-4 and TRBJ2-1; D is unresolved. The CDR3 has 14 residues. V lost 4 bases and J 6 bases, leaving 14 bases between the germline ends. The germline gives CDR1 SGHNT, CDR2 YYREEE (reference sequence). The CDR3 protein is CASSPRAPGNEQFF. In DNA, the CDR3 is TGTGCCAGCAGCCCCCGAGCGCCCGGCAATGAGCAGTTCTTC. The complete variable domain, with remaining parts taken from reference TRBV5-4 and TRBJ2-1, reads ETGVTQSPTHLIKTRGQQVTLRCSSQSGHNTVSWYQQALGQGPQFIFQYYREEENGRGNFPPRFSGLQFPNYSSELNVNALELDDSALYLCASSPRAPGNEQFFGPGTRLTVL.